The sample holds a few counts of the clone carrying this TCR beta chain. At one of its ends the junction is not consistent with the germline gene, which may arise from a read error. The CDR3 runs to 13 residues. CDR1 and CDR2 (germline): SGHRS, YFSETQ. The data originate from a study of T cells in Graves' hyperthyroidism and ophthalmopathy. Template material for amplifying TCR beta CDR3 regions consisted of RNA transcripts. TCR CDR3 underwent first-round RT-PCR with the HTBI primer set. MiXCR, run by TCRdb on the multiplex PCR reads, gives a single entry per CDR3 protein. The data contain about 320,000 distinct CDR3 sequences, 15% to 20% of them singletons. Subjects aged 18 to 65 presented with newly diagnosed hyperthyroidism of less than 2 months' duration. The authors took PBMCs from 10 ml fresh peripheral blood.

This receptor was obtained from a man aged 25 to 40 with Graves' hyperthyroidism. The chain combines TRBV5-1 with TRBJ2-5; D call uncertain. The sequencing sample was made of blood. For the CDR3, the DNA is TGCGCCAGCAGCTTGGACACCCAAGGGACCCAGTACTTC. Its protein is CASSLDTQGTQYF.